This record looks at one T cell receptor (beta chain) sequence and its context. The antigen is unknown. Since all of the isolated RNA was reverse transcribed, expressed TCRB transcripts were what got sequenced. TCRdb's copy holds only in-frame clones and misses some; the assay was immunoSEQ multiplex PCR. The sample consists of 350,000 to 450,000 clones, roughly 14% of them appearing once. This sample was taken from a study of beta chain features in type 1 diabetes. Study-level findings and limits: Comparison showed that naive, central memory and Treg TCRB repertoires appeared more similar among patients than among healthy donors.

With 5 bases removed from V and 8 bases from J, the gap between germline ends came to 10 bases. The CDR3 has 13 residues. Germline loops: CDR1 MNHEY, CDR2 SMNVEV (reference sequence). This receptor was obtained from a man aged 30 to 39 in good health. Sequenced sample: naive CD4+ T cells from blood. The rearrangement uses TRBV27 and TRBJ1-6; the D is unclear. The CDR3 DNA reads TGTGCCAGCAGTACCATTACAGATTCACCCCTCCACTTT. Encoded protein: CASSTITDSPLHF.